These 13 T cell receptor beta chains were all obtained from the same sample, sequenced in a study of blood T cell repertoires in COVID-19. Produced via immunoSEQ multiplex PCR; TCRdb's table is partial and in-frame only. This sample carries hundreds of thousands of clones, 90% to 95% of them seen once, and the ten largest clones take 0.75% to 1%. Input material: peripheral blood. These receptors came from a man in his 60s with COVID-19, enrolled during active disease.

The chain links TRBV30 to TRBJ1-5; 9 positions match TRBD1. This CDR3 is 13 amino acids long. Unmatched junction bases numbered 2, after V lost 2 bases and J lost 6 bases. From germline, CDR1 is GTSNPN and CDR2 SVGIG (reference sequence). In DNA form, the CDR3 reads TGTGCCTGGAGTCGGACAGGGGTTCAGCCCCAGCATTTT. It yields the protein CAWSRTGVQPQHF.

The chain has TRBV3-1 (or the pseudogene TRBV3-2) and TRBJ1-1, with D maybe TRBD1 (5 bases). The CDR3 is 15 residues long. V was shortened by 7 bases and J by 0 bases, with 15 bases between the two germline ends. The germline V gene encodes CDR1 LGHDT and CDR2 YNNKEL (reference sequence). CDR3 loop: CASTPLTGMNTEAFF. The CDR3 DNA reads TGTGCCAGCACCCCTCTCACAGGAATGAACACTGAAGCTTTCTTT.

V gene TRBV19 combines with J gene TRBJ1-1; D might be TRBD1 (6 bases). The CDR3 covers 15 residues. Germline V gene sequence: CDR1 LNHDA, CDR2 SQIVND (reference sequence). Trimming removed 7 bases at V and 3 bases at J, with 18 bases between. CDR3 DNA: TGTGCCAGTACGAGGAAGGCAGGGGTGGACACTGAAGCTTTCTTT. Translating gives CASTRKAGVDTEAFF. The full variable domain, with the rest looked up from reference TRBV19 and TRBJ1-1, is DGGITQSPKYLFRKEGQNVTLSCEQNLNHDAMYWYRQDPGQGLRLIYYSQIVNDFQKGDIAEGYSVSREKKESFPLTVTSAQKNPTAFYLCASTRKAGVDTEAFFGQGTRLTVV.

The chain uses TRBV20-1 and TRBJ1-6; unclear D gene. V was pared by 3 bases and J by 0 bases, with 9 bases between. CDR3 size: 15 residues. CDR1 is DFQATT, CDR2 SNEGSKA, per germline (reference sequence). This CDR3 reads CSASGGSSYNSPLHF. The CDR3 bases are TGCAGTGCTAGTGGCGGGAGCTCCTATAATTCACCCCTCCACTTT.

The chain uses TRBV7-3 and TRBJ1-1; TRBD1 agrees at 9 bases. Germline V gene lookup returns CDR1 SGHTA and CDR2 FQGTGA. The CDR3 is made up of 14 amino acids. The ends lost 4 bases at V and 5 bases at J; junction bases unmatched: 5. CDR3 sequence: CASSSPGQGTEAFF. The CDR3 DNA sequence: TGTGCCAGCAGCTCGCCGGGACAGGGAACTGAAGCTTTCTTT. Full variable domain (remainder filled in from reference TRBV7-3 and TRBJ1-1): GAGVSQTPSNKVTEKGKYVELRCDPISGHTALYWYRQSLGQGPEFLIYFQGTGAADDSGLPNDRFFAVRPEGSVSTLKIQRTERGDSAVYLCASSSPGQGTEAFFGQGTRLTVV.

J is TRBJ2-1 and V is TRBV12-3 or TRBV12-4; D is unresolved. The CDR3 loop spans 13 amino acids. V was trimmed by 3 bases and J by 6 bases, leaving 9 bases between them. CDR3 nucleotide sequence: TGTGCCAGCAGTTTGCGCTCTGTCAATGAGCAGTTCTTC. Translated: CASSLRSVNEQFF.

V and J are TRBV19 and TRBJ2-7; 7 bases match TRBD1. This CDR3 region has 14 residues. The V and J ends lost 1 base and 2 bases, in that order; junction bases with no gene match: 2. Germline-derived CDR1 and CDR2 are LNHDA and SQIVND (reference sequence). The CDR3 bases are TGTGCCAGTAGTATAGGGACAGGACCCTACGAGCAGTACTTC. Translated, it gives CASSIGTGPYEQYF.

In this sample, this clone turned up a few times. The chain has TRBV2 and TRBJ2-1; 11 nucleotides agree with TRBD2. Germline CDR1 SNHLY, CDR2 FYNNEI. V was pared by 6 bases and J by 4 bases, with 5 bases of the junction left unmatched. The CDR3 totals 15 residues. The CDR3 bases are TGTGCCAGCAGAATGGGGACTAGCGGATACAATGAGCAGTTCTTC. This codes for CASRMGTSGYNEQFF. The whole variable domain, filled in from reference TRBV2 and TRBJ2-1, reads EPEVTQTPSHQVTQMGQEVILRCVPISNHLYFYWYRQILGQKVEFLVSFYNNEISEKSEIFDDQFSVERPDGSNFTLKIRSTKLEDSAMYFCASRMGTSGYNEQFFGPGTRLTVL.

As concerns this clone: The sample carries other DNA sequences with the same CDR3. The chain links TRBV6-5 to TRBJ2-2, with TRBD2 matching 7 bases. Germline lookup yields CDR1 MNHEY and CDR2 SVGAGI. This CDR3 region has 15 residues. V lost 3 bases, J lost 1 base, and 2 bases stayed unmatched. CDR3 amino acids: CASSYSGGNTGELFF. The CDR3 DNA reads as TGTGCCAGCAGTTATTCGGGAGGGAACACCGGGGAGCTGTTTTTT.

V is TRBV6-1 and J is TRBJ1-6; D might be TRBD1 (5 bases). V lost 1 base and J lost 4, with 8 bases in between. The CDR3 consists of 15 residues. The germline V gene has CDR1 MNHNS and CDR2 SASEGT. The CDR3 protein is CASSEGAGYNSPLHF. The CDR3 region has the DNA TGTGCCAGCAGTGAAGGGGCAGGGTATAATTCACCCCTCCACTTT.

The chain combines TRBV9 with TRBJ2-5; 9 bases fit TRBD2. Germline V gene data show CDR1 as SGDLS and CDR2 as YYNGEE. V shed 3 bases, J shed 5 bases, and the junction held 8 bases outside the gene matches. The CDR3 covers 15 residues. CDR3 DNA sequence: TGTGCCAGCAGCGCCCCAGCGGGAGGAGGTGAGACCCAGTACTTC. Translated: CASSAPAGGGETQYF.

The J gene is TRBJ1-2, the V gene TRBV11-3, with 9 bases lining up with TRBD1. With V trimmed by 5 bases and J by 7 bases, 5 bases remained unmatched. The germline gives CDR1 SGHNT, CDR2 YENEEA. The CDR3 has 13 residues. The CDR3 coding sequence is TGTGCCAGCAGCCAGGGACAGGGCCGTGGCTACACCTTC. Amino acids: CASSQGQGRGYTF.

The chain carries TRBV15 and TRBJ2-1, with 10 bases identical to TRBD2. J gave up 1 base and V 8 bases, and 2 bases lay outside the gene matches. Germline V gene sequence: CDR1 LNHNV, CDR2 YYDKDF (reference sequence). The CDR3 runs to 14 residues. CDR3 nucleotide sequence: TGTGCCACCGAGACTAGCGGGTCCTACAATGAGCAGTTCTTC. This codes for CATETSGSYNEQFF.